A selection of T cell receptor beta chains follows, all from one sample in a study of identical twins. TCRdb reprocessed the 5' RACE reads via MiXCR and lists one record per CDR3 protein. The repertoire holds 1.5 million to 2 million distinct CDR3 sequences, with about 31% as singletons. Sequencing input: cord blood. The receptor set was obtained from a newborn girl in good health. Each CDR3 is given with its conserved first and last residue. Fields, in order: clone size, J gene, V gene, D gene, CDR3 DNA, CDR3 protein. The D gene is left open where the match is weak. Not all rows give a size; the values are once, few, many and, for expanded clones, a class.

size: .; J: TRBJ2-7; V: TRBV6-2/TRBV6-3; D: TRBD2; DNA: TGTGCCAGCAGGATTAGCGGGGGGGCCAATGAGCAGTACTTC; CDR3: CASRISGGANEQYF
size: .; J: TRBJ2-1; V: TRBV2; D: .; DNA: TGTGCCAGCAGTGAACTAGTAGGTGTTCGGTTCTTC; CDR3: CASSELVGVRFF
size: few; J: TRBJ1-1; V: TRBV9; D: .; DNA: TGTGCCAGTGAAAAGGGGACACTGAACACTGAAGCTTTCTTT; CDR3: CASEKGTLNTEAFF
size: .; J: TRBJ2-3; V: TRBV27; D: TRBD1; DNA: TGTGCCAGCAGTCCTCCACGACAGGGGAACACAGATGCGCAGTATTTT; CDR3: CASSPPRQGNTDAQYF
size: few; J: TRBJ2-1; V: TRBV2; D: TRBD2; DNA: TGTGCCAGCCGGACTAGAGGAAGGGACAATGAGCAGTTCTTC; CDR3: CASRTRGRDNEQFF
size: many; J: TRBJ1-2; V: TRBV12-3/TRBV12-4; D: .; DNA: TGTGCCAGCAGCCCCTCCCCAGCCCAGCTATATGGCTACACCTTC; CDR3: CASSPSPAQLYGYTF
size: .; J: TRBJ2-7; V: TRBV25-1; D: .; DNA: TGTGCCAGCGTTCAACAGGGTCACTACGAGCAGTACTTC; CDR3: CASVQQGHYEQYF
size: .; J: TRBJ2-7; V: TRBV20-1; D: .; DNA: TGCAGTGCCCAAAGTCCCTGGGGTCAATACGAGCAGTACTTC; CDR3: CSAQSPWGQYEQYF
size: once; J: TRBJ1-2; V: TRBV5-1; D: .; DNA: TGCGCCAGCAGCCCCTCACAGGGCTTTTATGGCTACACCTTC; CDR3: CASSPSQGFYGYTF
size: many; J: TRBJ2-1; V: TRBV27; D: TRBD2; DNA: TGTGCCAACAAGCGGGGGGCGGGTCGTAATGAGCAGTTCTTC; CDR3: CANKRGAGRNEQFF
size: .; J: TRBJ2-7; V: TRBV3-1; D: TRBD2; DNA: TGTGCCAGCAGCCAAGATTCCGGTGGACTAGCGGCCCCCTACGAGCAGTACTTC; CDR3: CASSQDSGGLAAPYEQYF
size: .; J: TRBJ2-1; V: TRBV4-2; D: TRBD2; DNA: TGTGCCAGCAGACCGGGACTAGCGGGAGTCAATGAGCAGTTCTTC; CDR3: CASRPGLAGVNEQFF
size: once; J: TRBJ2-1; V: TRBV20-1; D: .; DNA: TGCAGTGCTTCTAGAGGCGGAGGGGGTTACAATGAGCAGTTCTTC; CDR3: CSASRGGGGYNEQFF
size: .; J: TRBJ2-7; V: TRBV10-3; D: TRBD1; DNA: TGTGCCATCAGTGCCGGGACAGACCCCTACGAGCAGTACTTC; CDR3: CAISAGTDPYEQYF
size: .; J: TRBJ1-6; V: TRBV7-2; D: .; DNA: TGTGCCAGCAGCCCAACCTTCAGCTCCTATAATTCACCCCTCCACTTT; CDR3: CASSPTFSSYNSPLHF
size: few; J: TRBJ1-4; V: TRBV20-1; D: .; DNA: TGCAGTGCTAGAGGCAGGGGCGATGAAAAACTGTTTTTT; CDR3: CSARGRGDEKLFF
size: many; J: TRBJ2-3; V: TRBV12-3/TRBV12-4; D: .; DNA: TGCGCCAGCAGCCCCAGCCGCACGGATACGCAGTATTTT; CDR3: CASSPSRTDTQYF
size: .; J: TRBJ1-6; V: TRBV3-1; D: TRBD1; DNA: TGTGCCAGCAGCCAAGATATAGACAGGGAGCATCCACCCCTCCACTTT; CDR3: CASSQDIDREHPPLHF
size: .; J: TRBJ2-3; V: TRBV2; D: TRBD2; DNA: TGTGCCAGCAGGCCCCTAGCGGCTAGCACAGATACGCAGTATTTT; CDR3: CASRPLAASTDTQYF
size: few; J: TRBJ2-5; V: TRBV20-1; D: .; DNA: TGCAGTGCTATTAGGGGCTCTCGGGGGGAGACCCAGTACTTC; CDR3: CSAIRGSRGETQYF
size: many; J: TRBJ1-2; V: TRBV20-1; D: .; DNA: TGCAGTGCCTGCGGGAAAAACTATGGCTACACCTTC; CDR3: CSACGKNYGYTF
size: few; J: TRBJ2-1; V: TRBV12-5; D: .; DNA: TGTGCTAGTGGTTTGGTTGTGACTAGCTCCTACAATGAGCAGTTCTTC; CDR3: CASGLVVTSSYNEQFF
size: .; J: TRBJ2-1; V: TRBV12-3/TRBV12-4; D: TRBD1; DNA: TGTGCCAGCATTTGGCAGGGGGCCCTGGGGAATGAGCAGTTCTTC; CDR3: CASIWQGALGNEQFF